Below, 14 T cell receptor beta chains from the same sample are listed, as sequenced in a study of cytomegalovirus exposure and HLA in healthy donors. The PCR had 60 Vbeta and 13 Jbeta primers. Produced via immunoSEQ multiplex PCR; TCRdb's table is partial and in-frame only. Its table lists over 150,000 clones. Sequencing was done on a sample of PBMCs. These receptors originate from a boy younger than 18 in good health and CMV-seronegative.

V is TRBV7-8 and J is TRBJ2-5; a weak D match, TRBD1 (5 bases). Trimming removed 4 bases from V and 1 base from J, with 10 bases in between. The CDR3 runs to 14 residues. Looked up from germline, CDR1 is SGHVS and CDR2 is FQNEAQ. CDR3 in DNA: TGTGCCAGCAGCTCCACAGGATTCCAAGAGACCCAGTACTTC. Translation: CASSSTGFQETQYF.

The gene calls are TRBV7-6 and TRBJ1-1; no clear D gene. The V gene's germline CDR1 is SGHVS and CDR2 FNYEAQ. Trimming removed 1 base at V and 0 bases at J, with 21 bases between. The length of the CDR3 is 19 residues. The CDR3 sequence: CASSLGPSKNLNLNTEAFF. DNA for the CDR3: TGTGCCAGCAGCTTAGGCCCGTCCAAAAATCTCAACTTGAACACTGAAGCTTTCTTT.

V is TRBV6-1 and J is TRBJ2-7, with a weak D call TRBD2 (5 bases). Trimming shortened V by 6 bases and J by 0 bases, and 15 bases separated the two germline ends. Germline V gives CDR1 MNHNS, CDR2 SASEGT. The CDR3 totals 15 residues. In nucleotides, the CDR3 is TGTGCCAGCAGGAGGGAGCGGAGAGACTCCTACGAGCAGTACTTC. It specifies CASRRERRDSYEQYF.

DNA for the CDR3: TGTGCCTGGAGCGTCTTACAGGGAACTAATGAAAAACTGTTTTTT. Encoded protein: CAWSVLQGTNEKLFF. The chain couples TRBV30 to TRBJ1-4, with a weak D call TRBD1 (6 bases). CDR3 length equals 15 residues. Trimming removed 3 bases from V and 1 base from J, with 12 bases in between. Germline CDR1 reads GTSNPN; CDR2 reads SVGIG (reference sequence).

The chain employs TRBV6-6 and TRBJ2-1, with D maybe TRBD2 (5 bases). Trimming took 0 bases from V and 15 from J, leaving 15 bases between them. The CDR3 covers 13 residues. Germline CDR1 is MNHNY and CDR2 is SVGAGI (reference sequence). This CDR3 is CASSYSINWEWFF. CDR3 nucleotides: TGTGCCAGCAGTTACTCGATTAATTGGGAGTGGTTCTTC.

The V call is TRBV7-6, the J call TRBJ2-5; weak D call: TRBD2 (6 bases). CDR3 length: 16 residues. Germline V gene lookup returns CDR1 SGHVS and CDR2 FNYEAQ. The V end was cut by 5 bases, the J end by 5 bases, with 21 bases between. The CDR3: CASSPMVAGLAETQYF. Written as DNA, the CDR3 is TGTGCCAGCAGCCCCATGGTAGCTGGGCTAGCGGAGACCCAGTACTTC.

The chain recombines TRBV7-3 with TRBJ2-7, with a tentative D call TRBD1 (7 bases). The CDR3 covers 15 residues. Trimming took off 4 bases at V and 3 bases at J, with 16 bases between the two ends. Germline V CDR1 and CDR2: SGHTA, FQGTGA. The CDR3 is CASSSQGGGYYEQYF. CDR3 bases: TGTGCCAGCAGCTCCCAGGGGGGTGGGTACTACGAGCAGTACTTC.

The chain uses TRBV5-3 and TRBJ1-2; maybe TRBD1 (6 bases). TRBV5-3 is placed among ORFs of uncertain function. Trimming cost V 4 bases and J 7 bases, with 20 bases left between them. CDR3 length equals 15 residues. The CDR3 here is CARSRTQGKFSGYTF. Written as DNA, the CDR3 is TGTGCCAGAAGCCGCACACAGGGAAAATTCAGTGGCTACACCTTC.

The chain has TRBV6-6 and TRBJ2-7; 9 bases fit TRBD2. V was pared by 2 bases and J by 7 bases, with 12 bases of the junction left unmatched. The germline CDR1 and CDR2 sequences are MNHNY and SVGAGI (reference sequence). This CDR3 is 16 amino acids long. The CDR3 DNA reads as TGTGCCAGCAGTTACCCTAGCGGGGTGGGCAAGGTGGAGCAGTACTTC. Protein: CASSYPSGVGKVEQYF.

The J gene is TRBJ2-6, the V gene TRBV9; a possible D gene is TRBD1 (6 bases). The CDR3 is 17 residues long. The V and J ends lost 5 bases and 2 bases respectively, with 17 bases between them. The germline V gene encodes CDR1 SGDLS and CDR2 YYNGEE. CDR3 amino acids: CASSYDSGAAGANVLTF. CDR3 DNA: TGTGCCAGCAGTTATGACTCAGGGGCAGCTGGGGCCAACGTCCTGACTTTC.

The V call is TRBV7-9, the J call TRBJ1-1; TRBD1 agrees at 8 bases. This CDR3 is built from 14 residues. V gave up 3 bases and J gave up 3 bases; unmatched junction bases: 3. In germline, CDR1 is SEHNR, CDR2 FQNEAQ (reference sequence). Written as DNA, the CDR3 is TGTGCCAGCAGCTTCCAGGGGGCTGACACTGAAGCTTTCTTT. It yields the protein CASSFQGADTEAFF.

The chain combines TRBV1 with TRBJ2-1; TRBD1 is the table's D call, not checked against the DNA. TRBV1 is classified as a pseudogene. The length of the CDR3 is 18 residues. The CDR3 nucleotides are TGCACCAGCAGCCAAGACCCCAAGGGACAAGGATCCTACAATGAGCAGTTCTTC. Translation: CTSSQDPKGQGSYNEQFF.

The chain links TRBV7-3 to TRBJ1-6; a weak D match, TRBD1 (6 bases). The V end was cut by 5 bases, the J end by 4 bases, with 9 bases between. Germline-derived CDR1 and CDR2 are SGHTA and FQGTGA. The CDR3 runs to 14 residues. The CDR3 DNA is TGTGCCAGCAGCCGGGACAATTATAATTCACCCCTCCACTTT. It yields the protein CASSRDNYNSPLHF.

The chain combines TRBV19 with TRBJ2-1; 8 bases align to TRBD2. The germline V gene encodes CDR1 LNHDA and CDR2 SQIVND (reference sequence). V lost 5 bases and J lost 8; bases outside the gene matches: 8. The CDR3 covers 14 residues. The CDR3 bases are TGTGCCAGTAGTGTACTAGCGGTGGGCGATGAGCAGTTCTTC. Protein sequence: CASSVLAVGDEQFF.